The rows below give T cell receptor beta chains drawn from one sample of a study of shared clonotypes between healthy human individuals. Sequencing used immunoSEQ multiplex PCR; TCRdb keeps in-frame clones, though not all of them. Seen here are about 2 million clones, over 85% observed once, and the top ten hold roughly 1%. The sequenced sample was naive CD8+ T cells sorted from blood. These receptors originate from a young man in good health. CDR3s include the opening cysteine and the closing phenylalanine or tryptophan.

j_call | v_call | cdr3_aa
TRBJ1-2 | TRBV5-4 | CASSRDGSNYGYTF
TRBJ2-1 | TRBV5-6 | CASSFLAGGNYNEQFF
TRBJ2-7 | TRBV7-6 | CASSPYGGGYEQYF
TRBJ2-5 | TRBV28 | CASSLGLATPQETQYF
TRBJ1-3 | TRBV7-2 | CASSLDSLRYSGNTIYF
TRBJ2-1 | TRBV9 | CASSQGDNEQFF
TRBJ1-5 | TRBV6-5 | CASSYGRGWPQHF
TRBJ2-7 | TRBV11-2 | CASSLGPTYEQYF
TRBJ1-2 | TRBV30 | CAWSRNGVYDGYTF
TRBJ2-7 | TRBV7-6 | CASSPTGGSGHEQYF
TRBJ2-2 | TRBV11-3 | CASSSGLAGVRITGELFF
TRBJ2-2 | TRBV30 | CAWSEGRHTGELFF
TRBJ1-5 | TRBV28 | CASRPTGTLRQPQHF
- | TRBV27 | CASSTPPSGGGYEQYF
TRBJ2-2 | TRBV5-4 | CASSLGVGELFF
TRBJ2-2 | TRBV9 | CASSPSGRPNTGELFF
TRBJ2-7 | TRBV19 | CASSIGPTYEQYF
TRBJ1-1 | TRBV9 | CASGSNTEAFF
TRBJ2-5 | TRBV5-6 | CASSSVLAAGETQYF
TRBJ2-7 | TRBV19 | CASSTWTGSYEQYF
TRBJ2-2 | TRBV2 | CASRRGLNTGELFF
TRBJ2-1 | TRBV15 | CATSTRDRIGYNEQFF
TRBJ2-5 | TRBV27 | CASSLYGDSETQYF
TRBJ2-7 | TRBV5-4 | CASSPGTSGGSSYEQYF
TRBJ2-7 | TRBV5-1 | CASSWTSGSAGYEQYF
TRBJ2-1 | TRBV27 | CASSFYGTSRYNEQFF
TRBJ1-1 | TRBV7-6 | CASSSEEGSPEAFF
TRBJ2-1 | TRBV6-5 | CASSYTGRGYNEQFF
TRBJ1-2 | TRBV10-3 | CAISDSGGLNYGYTF
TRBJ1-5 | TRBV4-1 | CASSQVLGPIRPQHF
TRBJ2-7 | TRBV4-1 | CASSQDWGLALYEQYF
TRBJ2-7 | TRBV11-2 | CASSLLAAGYEQYF
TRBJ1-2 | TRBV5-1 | CASSLTENYGYTF
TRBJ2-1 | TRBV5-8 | CASSLTPGTVGEQFF
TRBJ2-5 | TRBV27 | CASKPSPRQPRSETQYF
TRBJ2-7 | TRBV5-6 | CASSSGPLEQYF
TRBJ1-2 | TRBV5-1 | CASSLTASPPIDYGYTF
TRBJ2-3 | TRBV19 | CASSQGTQYF
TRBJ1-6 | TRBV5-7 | CASSFDISYNSPLHF
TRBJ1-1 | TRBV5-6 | CASSPNRVGAAFF
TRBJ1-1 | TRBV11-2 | CASGRSVGNSNTEAFF
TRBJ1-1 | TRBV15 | CATSAGANTEAFF
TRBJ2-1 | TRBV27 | CASSLSLYNEQFF
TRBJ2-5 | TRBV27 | CASSPLGGGLETQYF
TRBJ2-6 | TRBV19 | CASSIAVSPGANVLTF
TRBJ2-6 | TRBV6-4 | CASNVGLTGGEGAGANVLTF
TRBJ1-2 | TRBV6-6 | CASGTGLNYGYTF
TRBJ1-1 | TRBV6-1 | CASSEGDRGTDTEAFF
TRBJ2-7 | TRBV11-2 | CASSPTGGISYEQYF